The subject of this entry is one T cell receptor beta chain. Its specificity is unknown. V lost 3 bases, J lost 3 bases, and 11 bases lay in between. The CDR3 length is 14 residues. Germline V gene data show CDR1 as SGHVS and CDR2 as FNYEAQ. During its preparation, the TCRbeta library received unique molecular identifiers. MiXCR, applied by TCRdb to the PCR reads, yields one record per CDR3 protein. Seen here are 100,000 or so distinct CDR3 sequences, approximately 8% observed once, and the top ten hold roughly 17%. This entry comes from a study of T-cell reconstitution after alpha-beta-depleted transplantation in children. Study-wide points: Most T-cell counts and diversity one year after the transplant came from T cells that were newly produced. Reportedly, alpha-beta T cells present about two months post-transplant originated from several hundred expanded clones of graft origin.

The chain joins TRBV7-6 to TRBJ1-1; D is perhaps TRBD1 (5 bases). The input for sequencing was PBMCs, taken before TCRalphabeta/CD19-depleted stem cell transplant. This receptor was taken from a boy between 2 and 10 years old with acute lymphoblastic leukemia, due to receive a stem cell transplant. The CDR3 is CASSFTPGDTEAFF. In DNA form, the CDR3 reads TGTGCCAGCAGCTTCACGCCGGGGGACACTGAAGCTTTCTTT.